This T cell receptor (beta chain) was captured by sequencing in a study of T cell repertoires in cytomegalovirus infection. Broader study findings: Ex vivo, HLA-C-restricted CMV-specific TCR beta clonotypes prevailed over the rest of the response.

This clonotype has only one observation. The antigen is not known. The CDR3 runs 13 residues. V was pared by 2 bases and J by 6 bases, with 11 bases between. TCRdb re-called the reads with MiXCR, one entry per CDR3 protein. Among approximately 180,000 distinct CDR3 sequences listed, roughly a fifth were seen once. The chain joins TRBV12-3 or TRBV12-4 to TRBJ2-7; unclear D gene. Sequenced material: PBMCs. The origin of this receptor is a human donor in good health (CMV status not recorded). Some clones in this sample may be carry-over from other donors' samples. The CDR3 DNA sequence: TGTGCCAGCAGTTTATCGCGTCGCGCCGAGCAGTACTTC. This gives the protein CASSLSRRAEQYF.